The sequence of this TCR beta chain was determined in a study of cytomegalovirus exposure and HLA in healthy donors. Study-level points and caveats: Altogether, around 160 TCR beta chains were recorded as cytomegalovirus-associated. According to a subsequent analysis, TCR clusters identified in the first cohort showed a tendency to co-occur across the roughly 130 validation repertoires.

TCRdb's table, derived via immunoSEQ multiplex PCR, lists solely in-frame clones and lacks some. The data contain fewer than 120,000 clones, roughly 88% of them seen just once; the ten biggest clones take up almost 1.5%. The germline V and J ends were trimmed by 5 bases and 0 bases, with 11 bases remaining between them. CDR1 MRHNA and CDR2 SNTAGT come from the germline V gene. The CDR3 consists of 15 residues. Concerning this clone: Its matching antigen is unknown.

The clonotype comes from a woman aged 25 to 45 in good health and CMV-seropositive. The rearrangement joins TRBV6-4 to TRBJ2-1; tentatively, D is TRBD1 (5 bases). The sample consisted of PBMCs. CDR3 nucleotides: TGTGCCAGCAGTCCGACAGAAAGCTCCTACAATGAGCAGTTCTTC. Translated: CASSPTESSYNEQFF.